The entry that follows covers one T cell receptor (beta chain) sequence. Its specific antigen is unknown. The input lacks base qualities; no much larger clone sits a single base away. Unmatched junction bases come to 6, with V trimmed by 5 bases and J by 1 base. The CDR3 holds 16 amino acids from the cysteine to the phenylalanine. The sequence is cut down to CDR3 DNA, 48 bases in frame from base 1. Taken from the germline V gene, the CDR1 and CDR2 loops are MNHEY and SVGEGT. Ophthalmopathy patients were characterized by moderately to severely active disease, a Clinical Activity Score of at least 3, a NOSPECS grade of at least 4, and a disease duration under 3 months. Patients with other autoimmune diseases, uncontrolled infections, pregnancy or lactation were excluded from the study. Clinical symptoms, serum thyroxine, TRAb, thyroid ultrasound and orbital computed tomography formed the basis of the diagnosis. Using Ficoll-Paque density gradient centrifugation, PBMCs were isolated from less than 13 ml of fresh peripheral blood. Total RNA was extracted with Trizol reagent and quality-checked on an Agilent 2100 Bioanalyzer.

The data were taken from a study of Graves' ophthalmopathy and Graves' hyperthyroidism (dated by TCRdb to 2017 to 2018). In terms of the full investigation: Peripheral blood was collected before any treatment was given, at the time of initial diagnosis. An independent validation cohort was composed of around 19 hyperthyroidism patients and 15 to 17 patients who later progressed from hyperthyroidism to ophthalmopathy. In several hyperthyroidism patients, the T-cell repertoires found in thyroid tissue were compared with those found in blood. For training and testing, the roughly 93 patients in the discovery cohort were randomly divided in a 7:3 ratio. In total, approximately 130 blood samples were TCR-sequenced: under 45 ophthalmopathy, about 75 hyperthyroidism and some 17 hyperthyroidism-to-ophthalmopathy patients. A discovery set of about a hundred patients (approximately 45 ophthalmopathy, 57 stable hyperthyroidism) was enrolled to explore V-J signatures distinguishing ophthalmopathy from hyperthyroidism. Once sampling was done, hyperthyroidism patients were given methimazole at a starting dose of 30 mg daily, while ophthalmopathy patients were given high-dose intravenous methylprednisolone. TCR beta repertoire signatures were used to distinguish Graves' ophthalmopathy from Graves' hyperthyroidism and to predict progression to ophthalmopathy. Overall study results and their limits: No statistical method was used to set the sample size in advance, and the investigators knew which group each participant was assigned to. In validation, the model predicted ophthalmopathy progression with more than 70% sensitivity and roughly 78% specificity; 12 predicted patients were CT-confirmed with GO in a median of around 6.5 months. Among expanded thyroid clonotypes with frequency above 0.001, most also showed up in blood, which suggests that blood repertoires may reflect the thyroid immune response. The 13-signature model separated ophthalmopathy from stable hyperthyroidism with 85% to 90% sensitivity and around 84% specificity in cross-validation, and 80%/75% in the test set.

TCR beta CDR3 regions were amplified from RNA transcripts for repertoire sequencing. The first round was an RT-PCR using HTBI primers with the Qiagen OneStep RT-PCR kit, and this first round was followed by a second-round multiplex PCR, then size selection and purification. The libraries underwent paired-end sequencing with 100 bp reads on an Illumina HiSeq2000. The authors processed their data as follows. SOAPnuke was used for read processing, and reads with adapters, uncalled bases, a mean Phred below 15, or no exact constant-primer or identifier match were discarded. High-quality paired reads were merged with COPE v1.2.5. Unique nucleotide sequences were defined as clonotypes and aligned to IMGT TRB V, D and J references using MiTCR v1.1. The analysis was limited to V-J combinations with a frequency above 0.0001, which together covered 99.2% of the repertoires. For each V-J combination, a TCR clonal expansion and chaos score was defined as the ratio of F50 clonal expansion to chaos observed in the TCRdist matrix. Welch's t-statistics and random forest were used to reduce features to about a dozen V-J combinations, which were fed into a naive Bayes classifier. The similarity between thyroid and blood repertoires was quantified using the Morisita-Horn index. Using fastp at Q25 and MiXCR, TCRdb reprocessed the public reads and kept productive beta chains. For every CDR3 protein sequence, its rows merge into one entry that carries the most common genes and DNA. These V and J calls derive from TCRdb rather than the authors' analysis. In this sample the table shows approximately 210,000 distinct CDR3 sequences, around 28% of which occur a single time. The top ten constitute about 9.3% of the sample.

This clonotype was obtained from a man over 45 with Graves' ophthalmopathy. Donor details come from another sample of the same person, matched by shared clones. The sequence links TRBV6-2 or TRBV6-3 to TRBJ2-5; 11 central nucleotides agree with TRBD2. Sequences were obtained from peripheral blood. Here the CDR3 is given as CASSDIAGGGQETQYF. At the DNA level, the sequence is TGTGCCAGCAGTGACATAGCGGGAGGGGGCCAAGAGACCCAGTACTTC.